These 13 T cell receptor beta chains share one sample of origin, sequenced in a study of blood T cell repertoires in COVID-19. Method: immunoSEQ multiplex PCR; TCRdb's copy keeps in-frame clones and lacks some. The profile shows roughly 200,000 clones, 85% of them singletons. Sequenced: peripheral blood. Receptors originate from a person aged 65 to 85 with COVID-19, enrolled during active disease.

The genes are TRBV30 and TRBJ1-1; D is unresolved. Germline-derived CDR1 and CDR2 are GTSNPN and SVGIG (reference sequence). CDR3 length: 16 residues. Trimming removed 4 bases from V and 0 bases from J, with 18 bases in between. CDR3 residues: CAWNAGLGNMNTEAFF. The CDR3 DNA follows: TGTGCCTGGAACGCCGGACTGGGAAACATGAACACTGAAGCTTTCTTT.

The chain is built from TRBV24-1 and TRBJ2-1; 7 nucleotides match TRBD2. The CDR3 runs 17 residues. Per the germline V gene, CDR1 is KGHDR and CDR2 is SFDVKD. Trimming took 5 bases from V and 6 from J; bases not matched to a gene: 15. CDR3 nucleotide sequence: TGTGCCACCAGTGCCTCGATAGCGGGCGCGAGGGGCAATGAGCAGTTCTTC. It codes for CATSASIAGARGNEQFF.

This clone has only a few counts. Mismatch with germline at one junction end may stem from a read error. The chain couples TRBV30 to TRBJ1-6, with a weak D call TRBD1 (6 bases). CDR3 size: 14 residues. CDR1 is GTSNPN, CDR2 SVGIG, per germline (reference sequence). The CDR3 DNA is TGTGCCTGGAGTGTAGCTGGGTCAGGGACAAACAAAAACTTT. Translating gives CAWSVAGSGTNKNF.

The J gene is TRBJ1-1, the V gene TRBV4-1; the D gene is possibly TRBD1 (5 bases). Germline CDR1 is MGHRA and CDR2 is YSYEKL. This CDR3 comprises 14 residues. V dropped 4 bases and J dropped 4 bases, with 13 bases sitting between them. The CDR3 loop is CASSLSGFGTEAFF. As DNA, the CDR3 is TGCGCCAGCAGCCTGTCAGGGTTCGGCACTGAAGCTTTCTTT.

The V gene is TRBV5-1, the J gene TRBJ2-7; 12 nucleotides align to TRBD1. The trim removed 7 bases at V and 5 bases at J, leaving 7 bases unmatched. Germline V gene lookup returns CDR1 SGHRS and CDR2 YFSETQ. The CDR3 is 14 residues long. In DNA, the CDR3 is TGCGCCAGCCGAAAAGGGACAGGGGGCGACGAGCAGTACTTC. Its translation: CASRKGTGGDEQYF. Combining the CDR3 with reference TRBV5-1 and TRBJ2-7 gives the whole variable domain KAGVTQTPRYLIKTRGQQVTLSCSPISGHRSVSWYQQTPGQGLQFLFEYFSETQRNKGNFPGRFSGRQFSNSRSEMNVSTLELGDSALYLCASRKGTGGDEQYFGPGTRLTVT.

The chain joins TRBV3-1 (or the pseudogene TRBV3-2) to TRBJ2-3; no reliable D call. The CDR3 consists of 13 residues. The germline V and J ends were trimmed by 1 base and 4 bases, with 6 bases remaining between them. Germline V gives CDR1 LGHDT, CDR2 YNNKEL (reference sequence). CDR3 region: CASSQVPADTQYF. The CDR3 bases are TGTGCCAGCAGCCAAGTCCCCGCAGATACGCAGTATTTT.

This chain uses TRBV4-1 with TRBJ2-2, with D perhaps TRBD2 (6 bases). The CDR3 is 14 residues long. Germline loops: CDR1 MGHRA, CDR2 YSYEKL. V was clipped by 1 base and J by 6 bases, with 9 bases between them. CDR3 sequence: CASSQGRGPGELFF. CDR3 sequence (DNA): TGCGCCAGCAGCCAAGGGCGGGGTCCCGGGGAGCTGTTTTTT.

The chain combines TRBV29-1 with TRBJ1-2; possibly TRBD1 for D (5 bases). This CDR3 comprises 11 residues. Germline V lookup: CDR1 SQVTM, CDR2 ANQGSEA. The V and J ends lost 7 bases and 8 bases respectively, with 14 bases between them. The CDR3 sequence is CSGGGTSGYTF. The CDR3 DNA sequence: TGCAGCGGCGGGGGGACCTCGGGCTACACCTTC.

This chain joins TRBV7-8 and TRBJ2-1, with TRBD1 identical over 9 bases. After removal of 8 bases from V and 10 bases from J, the junction contained 9 bases not matched to a gene. Germline CDR1 reads SGHVS; CDR2 reads FQNEAQ. CDR3 length: 13 residues. CDR3 DNA sequence: TGTGCCAGCGGTGACAGGGGGGCGAAGGAGCAGTTCTTC. Residues: CASGDRGAKEQFF.

V is TRBV7-2 and J is TRBJ2-1, with 11 bases that match TRBD2. J lost 3 bases, V lost 5 bases, and 6 bases had no gene match. Looked up from germline, CDR1 is SGHTA and CDR2 is FQGNSA. The CDR3 consists of 16 residues. This CDR3 is CASSITGTSGYNEQFF. CDR3 bases: TGTGCCAGCAGCATAACCGGGACTAGCGGCTACAATGAGCAGTTCTTC.

This clone was detected only once. The chain uses TRBV19 and TRBJ2-3, with D possibly being TRBD1 (6 bases). The CDR3 sequence is 13 residues long. V gave up 4 bases and J gave up 6 bases, with 11 bases separating them. Germline assignment: CDR1 LNHDA and CDR2 SQIVND (reference sequence). The CDR3 DNA reads as TGTGCCAGTAGTACCACAAGGGGGGATACGCAGTATTTT. It specifies CASSTTRGDTQYF.

The rearrangement joins TRBV5-6 to TRBJ1-3; maybe TRBD1 (5 bases). The CDR3 covers 15 residues. Germline CDR1 SGHDT, CDR2 YYEEEE. V lost 1 base, J lost 0 bases, and 8 bases lay in between. The CDR3: CASSLSQGSGNTIYF. CDR3 nucleotide sequence: TGTGCCAGCAGCTTGAGCCAGGGCTCTGGAAACACCATATATTTT.

The chain employs TRBV6-5 and TRBJ1-3; 7 bases are a match to TRBD1. Per germline, CDR1 MNHEY and CDR2 SVGAGI. The J segment lost 6 bases and the V segment lost 6 bases, leaving 11 bases of the junction unmatched. The CDR3 contains 15 residues. The CDR3 DNA sequence: TGTGCCAGCAGGGACCGACAGGGCGCTGCAAACACCATATATTTT. This sequence encodes CASRDRQGAANTIYF.